Listed here is a single T cell receptor beta chain. Its cognate antigen is unknown. CDR3 size: 15 residues. Germline V gene lookup returns CDR1 MNHNY and CDR2 SVGAGI (reference sequence). V lost 5 bases, J lost 8 bases, and 21 bases lay in between. TCRdb re-called the reads with MiXCR, one entry per CDR3 protein. The sample carries around 550,000 distinct CDR3 sequences, about 26% recorded once. The data stem from a study of T cell repertoires in cytomegalovirus infection. Study-wide context: CMV infection and matching HLA type were both indicated by public TCR beta signatures. Findings and limits, study-wide: Of the TCR beta families, the public ones yielded a cumulative frequency that identified carriers of CMV plus the relevant HLA. HLA-C-restricted, CMV-specific TCR beta clonotypes were dominant ex vivo.

The receptor comes from a human donor in good health (CMV status not recorded). Some clones in this sample may be carry-over from other donors' samples. The J gene is TRBJ1-2, the V gene TRBV6-6, with D tentatively TRBD1 (5 bases). Input material: PBMCs. The CDR3, as DNA: TGTGCCAGCAGTACCACCGGGGGGAAGATCGGAGGCTACACCTTC. Translating it yields CASSTTGGKIGGYTF.